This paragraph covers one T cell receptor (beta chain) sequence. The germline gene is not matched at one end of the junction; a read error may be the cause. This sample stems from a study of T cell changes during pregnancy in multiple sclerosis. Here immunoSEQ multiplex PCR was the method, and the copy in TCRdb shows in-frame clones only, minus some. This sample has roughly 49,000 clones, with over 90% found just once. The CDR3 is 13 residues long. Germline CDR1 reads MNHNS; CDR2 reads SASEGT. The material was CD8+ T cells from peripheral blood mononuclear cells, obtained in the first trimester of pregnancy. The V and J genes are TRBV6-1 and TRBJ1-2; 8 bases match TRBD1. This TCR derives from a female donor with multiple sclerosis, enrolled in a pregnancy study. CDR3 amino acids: CASSEAGGQESAF. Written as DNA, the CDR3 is TGTGCCAGCAGTGAAGCTGGGGGACAGGAGAGCGCCTTC.